The 4 T cell receptor beta chains reported below all come from one sample, sequenced in a study of tumor and adjacent non-tumor tissue in lung cancer. This sample's RNA came from whole unsorted tissue. More than 3 cm separated this lung sample from the edge of the tumor. TCRbeta libraries were built with three rounds of nested PCR, modified from ARM-PCR. TCRdb re-called the multiplex PCR reads through MiXCR, storing one row per CDR3 protein. The data contain approximately 80,000 distinct CDR3 sequences, roughly 80% of them seen just once; the ten biggest clones take up 51%. Sample: distant non-tumor lung tissue. The receptors stem from a man aged 60 to 75 with non-small cell lung cancer.

For this clonotype: A junction boundary mismatches the germline segment, possibly from a read error. This chain uses TRBV11-3 with TRBJ2-5, with 9 bases aligning to TRBD2. The CDR3 has 17 amino acids. Per germline, CDR1 SGHNT and CDR2 YENEEA. In nucleotides, the CDR3 is TGTGCCAGCAGCTTAGGGTTCAGCGGGGGGTCCCAAAAGACCCACTACTTC. Its translation: CASSLGFSGGSQKTHYF.

On this clonotype itself: Sequence at one end of the junction differs from germline and may be a read error. The chain recombines TRBV10-1 with TRBJ2-7, with TRBD1 matching 12 bases. CDR3 size: 13 residues. From germline, CDR1 is WNHNN and CDR2 SYGVQD (reference sequence). The CDR3 loop reads CTSKGQGAYEEYF. Here the CDR3 DNA reads TGCACCAGCAAGGGACAGGGGGCATACGAGGAGTACTTC.

In regard to this clonotype: At one end, the junction sequence differs from germline, possibly due to a read error. The V call is TRBV6-5, the J call TRBJ2-6, with D possibly being TRBD1 or TRBD2 (5 bases each). This CDR3 contains 17 residues. Germline V gene sequence: CDR1 MNHEY, CDR2 SVGAGI. CDR3: CASSIVGASSGADVLTF. The DNA for the CDR3 is TGTGCCAGCAGCATAGTGGGAGCCAGCTCTGGGGCCGACGTCCTGACTTTC.

Remarks on this clonotype: A clone one base away is much larger, so this may be a read error. CDR3 coding DNA: TGTGCCAGCAGTTCTCTCAACAGTTACGAGCATTACTTC. Translation: CASSSLNSYEHYF. The rearrangement joins TRBV12-3 or TRBV12-4 to TRBJ2-7; D gene ambiguous. The CDR3 sequence is 13 residues long.